Listed here are 21 T cell receptor beta chains from one sample, sequenced in a study of T cell changes during pregnancy in multiple sclerosis. The method was immunoSEQ multiplex PCR; TCRdb's version includes in-frame clones alone and lacks a portion of them. This sample has tens of thousands of clones; around 92% occur once, and the top ten carry about 2.3%. This specimen consisted of peripheral blood, obtained before pregnancy. Source of these receptors: a female donor with multiple sclerosis, enrolled in a pregnancy study.

The V and J genes are TRBV4-1 and TRBJ2-7; the match to TRBD2 covers 13 bases. The CDR3 length is 16 residues. Looked up from germline, CDR1 is MGHRA and CDR2 is YSYEKL. With V trimmed by 4 bases and J by 3 bases, 6 bases remained unmatched. The CDR3 DNA reads as TGCGCCAGCAGCCTCCAAGGGACTAGCGGGAACTACGAGCAGTACTTC. Its protein is CASSLQGTSGNYEQYF.

Concerning this clone: Germline and junction disagree at one end, which may indicate a read error. V is TRBV11-2 and J is TRBJ2-7; TRBD1 matches at 12 bases. The germline CDR1 and CDR2 sequences are SGHAT and FQNNGV. This CDR3 comprises 11 residues. For the CDR3, the DNA is TGTGCCAGCAGCTCGGGACAGGGGGCTTTATTC. The encoded protein is CASSSGQGALF.

The J gene is TRBJ2-3, the V gene TRBV23-1; 10 bases line up with TRBD1. TRBV23-1 is placed among ORFs of uncertain function. V was pared by 0 bases and J by 6 bases, with 3 bases of the junction left unmatched. The CDR3 has 15 residues. CDR3 protein: CASSQSGTGEDTQYF. The CDR3 region has the DNA TGCGCCAGCAGTCAATCGGGGACAGGGGAGGATACGCAGTATTTT.

The rearrangement uses TRBV11-1 and TRBJ1-1; D remains ambiguous. The CDR3 totals 14 residues. V gave up 0 bases and J gave up 1 base, with 6 bases separating them. Germline CDR1 SGHAT, CDR2 FQDESV (reference sequence). CDR3: CASSLARGNTEAFF. The CDR3 nucleotides are TGTGCCAGCAGCTTAGCGCGCGGGAACACTGAAGCTTTCTTT.

The chain couples TRBV4-1 to TRBJ2-1; the match to TRBD2 covers 8 bases. This CDR3 comprises 17 residues. V was clipped by 0 bases and J by 4 bases; unmatched bases: 8. Germline V gives CDR1 MGHRA, CDR2 YSYEKL. The CDR3 DNA is TGCGCCAGCAGCCAAGAGTCAACGCGGGAGGCATACAATGAGCAGTTCTTC. It codes for CASSQESTREAYNEQFF.

The chain combines TRBV27 with TRBJ2-7, with 10 bases aligning to TRBD2. Germline CDR1 and CDR2: MNHEY and SMNVEV (reference sequence). V shed 6 bases, J shed 0 bases, and the junction held 5 bases outside the gene matches. The CDR3 length is 15 residues. The CDR3 reads CASRTSGASSYEQYF. The CDR3 DNA sequence: TGTGCCAGCAGAACTAGCGGGGCCAGCTCCTACGAGCAGTACTTC.

The chain is built from TRBV7-8 and TRBJ2-1, with 8 positions matching TRBD1. Losses at the gene ends were 0 bases for V and 12 bases for J; bases not matched to a gene: 7. This CDR3 has 14 residues. CDR1 is SGHVS and CDR2 is FQNEAQ in the germline V gene. The DNA of the CDR3 is TGTGCCAGCAGCTTAGCAGGCAGGGGGCGTTCGCAGTTCTTC. Translating it yields CASSLAGRGRSQFF.

This clone showed up just once. The V call is TRBV4-2, the J call TRBJ2-7, with TRBD1 matching 7 bases. V lost 5 bases to trimming and J lost 2 bases; unmatched junction nucleotides: 9. The CDR3 sequence is 15 residues long. Germline CDR1 is LGHNA and CDR2 is YNFKEQ. The CDR3 loop is CASSLVDRETYEQYF. The DNA for the CDR3 is TGTGCCAGCAGCTTAGTTGACAGGGAGACCTACGAGCAGTACTTC.

The V gene is TRBV27, the J gene TRBJ2-1; TRBD2 matches at 9 bases. J was trimmed by 6 bases and V by 6 bases; bases with no gene match: 9. Germline V gene data show CDR1 as MNHEY and CDR2 as SMNVEV (reference sequence). There are 15 residues in the CDR3. This CDR3 is CASSAMGLAGNEQFF. DNA for the CDR3: TGTGCCAGCAGCGCCATGGGACTAGCCGGCAATGAGCAGTTCTTC.

The chain joins TRBV6-5 to TRBJ2-5, with D possibly matching TRBD2 (6 bases). CDR1 is MNHEY and CDR2 is SVGAGI in the germline V gene. The CDR3 spans 15 residues. Between the trimmed V and J ends, which lost 2 bases and 1 base, there was a span of 11 bases. The CDR3 coding sequence is TGTGCCAGCAGTTACGGGGAGGCTCTCCAAGAGACCCAGTACTTC. It specifies CASSYGEALQETQYF.

J is TRBJ1-1 and V is TRBV11-2, with D unresolved. This CDR3 contains 13 residues. The germline V gene has CDR1 SGHAT and CDR2 FQNNGV. Trimming removed 6 bases at V and 0 bases at J, with 8 bases between. Written as DNA, the CDR3 is TGTGCCAGCAGTTTCGACTTGAACACTGAAGCTTTCTTT. It yields the protein CASSFDLNTEAFF.

The J gene is TRBJ1-1, the V gene TRBV19; D not certain. This CDR3 is 16 amino acids long. Germline CDR1 LNHDA, CDR2 SQIVND (reference sequence). The ends were cut back, 7 bases at V and 4 bases at J, with 22 bases in the middle. Written as DNA, the CDR3 is TGTGCCAGTACTCCATTCCGGACGGACTGGGTCACTGAAGCTTTCTTT. Translating gives CASTPFRTDWVTEAFF. The variable domain in full, with the rest retrieved from reference TRBV19 and TRBJ1-1, is DGGITQSPKYLFRKEGQNVTLSCEQNLNHDAMYWYRQDPGQGLRLIYYSQIVNDFQKGDIAEGYSVSREKKESFPLTVTSAQKNPTAFYLCASTPFRTDWVTEAFFGQGTRLTVV.

The chain recombines TRBV5-5 with TRBJ2-7, with a tentative D call TRBD2 (5 bases). Germline-derived CDR1 and CDR2 are SGHKS and YYEKEE (reference sequence). The ends were cut back, 4 bases at V and 3 bases at J, with 17 bases in the middle. The CDR3 has 15 residues. The CDR3 DNA sequence: TGTGCCAGCAGCAATTGGCAGCGGATTGACTACGAGCAGTACTTC. Protein: CASSNWQRIDYEQYF.

The genes are TRBV28 and TRBJ2-7; TRBD2 aligns across 10 bases. Germline V gives CDR1 MDHEN, CDR2 SYDVKM. The CDR3 covers 15 residues. Unmatched junction bases numbered 5, after V lost 3 bases and J lost 3 bases. The DNA for the CDR3 is TGTGCCAGCAGTTTCCGGACTAGCGGTTACTACGAGCAGTACTTC. The encoded protein is CASSFRTSGYYEQYF.

The chain couples TRBV11-2 to TRBJ2-7; 7 bases are shared with TRBD2. Germline V gives CDR1 SGHAT, CDR2 FQNNGV. The trim removed 3 bases at V and 6 bases at J, leaving 8 bases unmatched. The CDR3 is 14 amino acids. The CDR3 nucleotides are TGTGCCAGCAGCTTTGGCGGGAGAAGGGGCGAGCAGTACTTC. Its translation is CASSFGGRRGEQYF.

The chain combines TRBV9 with TRBJ1-2; 9 nucleotides align to TRBD1. This CDR3 spans 16 amino acids. Germline lookup yields CDR1 SGDLS and CDR2 YYNGEE. V shed 0 bases and J 3 bases; nucleotides not matched to a gene: 6. The CDR3 is CASSVEGTGLDYGYTF. CDR3 sequence (DNA): TGTGCCAGCAGCGTAGAAGGGACAGGGTTAGACTATGGCTACACCTTC.

The rearrangement links TRBV19 to TRBJ1-5, with D possibly matching TRBD1 (6 bases). The V gene's germline CDR1 is LNHDA and CDR2 SQIVND (reference sequence). The V and J ends lost 4 bases and 0 bases respectively, with 10 bases between them. The CDR3 runs 15 residues. CDR3 sequence reads: CASSTQGISNQPQHF. The CDR3 DNA follows: TGTGCCAGTAGTACACAGGGAATTAGCAATCAGCCCCAGCATTTT.

V usage is TRBV10-3 and J usage is TRBJ2-1; 10 bases line up with TRBD2. Germline CDR1 is ENHRY and CDR2 is SYGVKD. CDR3 size: 16 residues. V trimming: 6 bases; J trimming: 7 bases; junction bases outside the gene matches: 12. CDR3 bases: TGTGCCATCAGGTCTAGCGGGAGCGGGCCTCTAAATGAGCAGTTCTTC. It is translated as CAIRSSGSGPLNEQFF.

V is TRBV27 and J is TRBJ2-1; 7 bases map to TRBD1. The V segment lost 4 bases and the J segment 3 bases; nucleotides outside the gene matches: 9. This CDR3 is built from 16 residues. From germline, CDR1 is MNHEY and CDR2 SMNVEV (reference sequence). CDR3 in amino acids: CASSSTGVSYYNEQFF. CDR3 DNA: TGTGCCAGCAGTTCTACAGGGGTGTCTTACTACAATGAGCAGTTCTTC.

The chain carries TRBV20-1 and TRBJ1-1; D is undetermined. This CDR3 contains 11 residues. CDR1 is DFQATT and CDR2 is SNEGSKA in the germline V gene (reference sequence). The CDR3, as DNA: TGCAGAGCGGCAGGGAACACTGAAGCTTTCTTT. Translated: CRAAGNTEAFF.

V is TRBV25-1 and J is TRBJ2-5, with 11 bases matching TRBD1. Trimming removed 2 bases from V and 5 bases from J; junction bases left unmatched: 7. The CDR3 runs 16 residues. Looked up from germline, CDR1 is MGHDK and CDR2 is SYGVNS. CDR3 region: CASSERDRGSGETQYF. The CDR3 coding sequence is TGTGCCAGCAGTGAACGGGACAGGGGGTCAGGGGAGACCCAGTACTTC.